These T cell receptor beta chains were read from a single sample in a study of shared clonotypes between healthy human individuals. The assay was immunoSEQ multiplex PCR, and TCRdb's table has in-frame clones only and misses some. The data show about 960,000 clones, with 70% to 85% seen just once and around 1.5% held by the top ten. Sequencing used memory CD4+ T cells sorted from blood. These receptors were taken from a young man in good health. The CDR3 runs from the conserved cysteine through the conserved F or W. Each record gives: J gene, D gene, V gene, CDR3 protein. D genes are given only for firm matches.

j_gene: TRBJ2-1
d_gene: .
v_gene: TRBV7-8
CDR3aa: CASSLAKDTEFF

j_gene: TRBJ1-2
d_gene: TRBD1
v_gene: TRBV28
CDR3aa: CASSSTTGFGYTF

j_gene: TRBJ2-7
d_gene: TRBD1
v_gene: TRBV11-2
CDR3aa: CASRKTGTGGYEQYF

j_gene: TRBJ2-3
d_gene: .
v_gene: TRBV7-9
CDR3aa: CASSYGSTDTQYF

j_gene: TRBJ1-5
d_gene: .
v_gene: TRBV2
CDR3aa: CASTLGIGGNQPQHF

j_gene: TRBJ2-3
d_gene: TRBD2
v_gene: TRBV27
CDR3aa: CASWAGGRNTDTQYF

j_gene: TRBJ1-5
d_gene: TRBD1
v_gene: TRBV30
CDR3aa: CAWSSETGGFNQPQHF

j_gene: TRBJ1-3
d_gene: .
v_gene: TRBV9
CDR3aa: CASSVESGSGGIRNTIYF

j_gene: TRBJ1-2
d_gene: .
v_gene: TRBV2
CDR3aa: CARDASREHYGYTF

j_gene: TRBJ1-6
d_gene: .
v_gene: TRBV11-2
CDR3aa: CASSLAGPNNSPLHF

j_gene: TRBJ2-5
d_gene: TRBD1
v_gene: TRBV7-2
CDR3aa: CASSFDRGREETQYF

j_gene: TRBJ2-3
d_gene: TRBD2
v_gene: TRBV10-3
CDR3aa: CAISDGLAGGLDTQYF

j_gene: TRBJ1-2
d_gene: .
v_gene: TRBV7-8
CDR3aa: CASSLAGTLTGYTF

j_gene: TRBJ1-6
d_gene: .
v_gene: TRBV4-1
CDR3aa: CASSQGEGVTNSPLHF

j_gene: TRBJ2-5
d_gene: .
v_gene: TRBV19
CDR3aa: CASSPPKAEETQYF

j_gene: TRBJ1-5
d_gene: .
v_gene: TRBV28
CDR3aa: CASSQWDFGEGQPQHF

j_gene: TRBJ2-3
d_gene: .
v_gene: TRBV7-2
CDR3aa: CASSSTDSGRGDTQYF

j_gene: TRBJ2-3
d_gene: .
v_gene: TRBV7-9
CDR3aa: CASSTIWDTQYF

j_gene: TRBJ2-1
d_gene: .
v_gene: TRBV15
CDR3aa: CATSRGGGDNNEQFF

j_gene: TRBJ2-3
d_gene: .
v_gene: TRBV30
CDR3aa: CAWTGLSTDTQYF

j_gene: TRBJ2-5
d_gene: .
v_gene: TRBV4-3
CDR3aa: CASSQDRGPETQYF

j_gene: TRBJ2-7
d_gene: .
v_gene: TRBV4-1
CDR3aa: CASSQSRMERAFPEQYF

j_gene: TRBJ2-1
d_gene: .
v_gene: TRBV5-1
CDR3aa: CASSLGGETYNEQFF

j_gene: TRBJ2-3
d_gene: .
v_gene: TRBV6-6
CDR3aa: CASSYSGPRGTDTQYF

j_gene: TRBJ2-7
d_gene: TRBD2
v_gene: TRBV7-2
CDR3aa: CASSWAGGLYEQYF

j_gene: TRBJ2-7
d_gene: .
v_gene: TRBV5-1
CDR3aa: CASSLAGTGIGAAGGPYEQYF

j_gene: TRBJ2-1
d_gene: .
v_gene: TRBV13
CDR3aa: CASSLGGIPYNEQFF

j_gene: TRBJ2-6
d_gene: .
v_gene: TRBV7-8
CDR3aa: CASSPERGFGANVLTF

j_gene: TRBJ2-7
d_gene: .
v_gene: TRBV5-3
CDR3aa: CGKRGPPRGEQYF

j_gene: TRBJ2-3
d_gene: TRBD2
v_gene: TRBV6-6
CDR3aa: CATTGGTDTQYF

j_gene: TRBJ2-1
d_gene: TRBD2
v_gene: TRBV7-9
CDR3aa: CASSLGGSAGNEQFF

j_gene: TRBJ2-7
d_gene: .
v_gene: TRBV28
CDR3aa: CASSFGNRAYEQYF

j_gene: TRBJ2-3
d_gene: TRBD2
v_gene: TRBV9
CDR3aa: CASSVGGGRYSTDTQYF

j_gene: TRBJ2-3
d_gene: TRBD2
v_gene: TRBV28
CDR3aa: CASSRAGPATDTQYF

j_gene: TRBJ2-7
d_gene: TRBD1
v_gene: TRBV5-1
CDR3aa: CASSLGMGDRSYEQYF

j_gene: TRBJ2-3
d_gene: TRBD2
v_gene: TRBV5-6
CDR3aa: CASSWAGLHTDTQYF

j_gene: TRBJ1-2
d_gene: TRBD1
v_gene: TRBV27
CDR3aa: CASSLRDRSGYTF

j_gene: TRBJ2-5
d_gene: TRBD1
v_gene: TRBV5-4
CDR3aa: CASSSGQPGQETQYF

j_gene: TRBJ2-3
d_gene: TRBD1
v_gene: TRBV7-9
CDR3aa: CASSLSGTGVTDTQYF

j_gene: TRBJ2-6
d_gene: .
v_gene: TRBV5-1
CDR3aa: CASSFDQGANVLTF

j_gene: TRBJ2-2
d_gene: .
v_gene: TRBV5-1
CDR3aa: CASSLVITGTGELFF

j_gene: TRBJ2-3
d_gene: .
v_gene: TRBV19
CDR3aa: CASAGGRYTTQYF

j_gene: TRBJ2-7
d_gene: .
v_gene: TRBV6-1
CDR3aa: CASSGGPGGREQYF

j_gene: TRBJ2-7
d_gene: .
v_gene: TRBV11-2
CDR3aa: CASSRQGYEQYF

j_gene: TRBJ2-2
d_gene: .
v_gene: TRBV25-1
CDR3aa: CASRGVGVRARAGELFF